Described below is a single T cell receptor (beta chain) sequence and its context. This sample stems from a study of blood T cell repertoires in COVID-19. The overall study: There were acute and convalescent COVID-19 samples, and they came from the United States, Italy and Spain.

This CDR3 has 13 amino acids. Germline loops: CDR1 MNHNY, CDR2 SVGAGI (reference sequence). The germline V and J ends were trimmed by 6 bases and 0 bases, with 8 bases remaining between them. The table came from immunoSEQ multiplex PCR; TCRdb's copy has only in-frame clones and leaves some out. The data show 150,000 to 200,000 clones, over 70% seen once. Everyone who took part was roughly 18 to 89 years old, and they came from fewer than 25 US areas. Grouping used clinical history reported by participants in a survey and questionnaire. Two negative PCRs, clearance, or symptom resolution characterized the recovered Cohort 3 donors.

The sequencing input was PBMCs or T cells enriched from blood (not recorded which). This receptor was identified in a man between 50 and 59 years old who had recovered from COVID-19. V is TRBV6-6 and J is TRBJ1-1; D might be TRBD1 (5 bases). The CDR3 DNA follows: TGTGCCAGCAGAGCAGGGATGAACACTGAAGCTTTCTTT. Amino acids: CASRAGMNTEAFF.